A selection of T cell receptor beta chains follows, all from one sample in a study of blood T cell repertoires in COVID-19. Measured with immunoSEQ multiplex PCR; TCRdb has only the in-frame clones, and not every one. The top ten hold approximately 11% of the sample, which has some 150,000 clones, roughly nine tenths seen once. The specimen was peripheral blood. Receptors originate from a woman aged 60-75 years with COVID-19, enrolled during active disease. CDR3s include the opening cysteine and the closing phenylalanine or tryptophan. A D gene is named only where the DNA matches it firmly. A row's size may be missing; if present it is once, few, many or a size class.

CDR3 DNA: TGTGCCAGCAGCTGGGTAGCGGGGCCTAACTACGAGCAGTACTTC
CDR3 protein: CASSWVAGPNYEQYF
clone size: -
J gene: TRBJ2-7
D gene: TRBD2
CDR3 length: 15
V gene: TRBV6-5

CDR3 DNA: TGTGCCAGCAGGGAGGACAGGGAGGAGTCACCCCTCCACTTT
CDR3 protein: CASREDREESPLHF
clone size: -
J gene: TRBJ1-6
D gene: TRBD1
CDR3 length: 14
V gene: TRBV28

CDR3 DNA: TGCGCCAGCAGCTTCAGCTACAGGGTCCACGAGCAGTACTTC
CDR3 protein: CASSFSYRVHEQYF
clone size: -
J gene: TRBJ2-7
D gene: -
CDR3 length: 14
V gene: TRBV5-1

CDR3 DNA: TGTGCCAGCAGCTTGACTAGTCAATACGAGCAGTACTTC
CDR3 protein: CASSLTSQYEQYF
clone size: -
J gene: TRBJ2-7
D gene: -
CDR3 length: 13
V gene: TRBV5-4

CDR3 DNA: TGTGCCAGCAGACCTTCGGGGACAGGGGATGAAAAACTGTTTTTT
CDR3 protein: CASRPSGTGDEKLFF
clone size: -
J gene: TRBJ1-4
D gene: TRBD1
CDR3 length: 15
V gene: TRBV27

CDR3 DNA: TGTGCCAGCAGCCTCTATCAGCCCCAGCATTTT
CDR3 protein: CASSLYQPQHF
clone size: once
J gene: TRBJ1-5
D gene: -
CDR3 length: 11
V gene: TRBV21-1

CDR3 DNA: TGCAGCGTTCCAGGCAAGGGGAACTATGGCTACACCTTC
CDR3 protein: CSVPGKGNYGYTF
clone size: -
J gene: TRBJ1-2
D gene: -
CDR3 length: 13
V gene: TRBV29-1

CDR3 DNA: TGTGCCAGCAGTAAGCGGACAGCTAACTATGGCTACACCTTC
CDR3 protein: CASSKRTANYGYTF
clone size: -
J gene: TRBJ1-2
D gene: -
CDR3 length: 14
V gene: TRBV6-5

CDR3 DNA: TGTGCCAGCAGTTTAGTACGAGGTAGTGAGAGAAATTCACCCCTCCACTTT
CDR3 protein: CASSLVRGSERNSPLHF
clone size: -
J gene: TRBJ1-6
D gene: -
CDR3 length: 17
V gene: TRBV28

CDR3 DNA: TGTGCCAGCAGCACGGGAGGGCCGGAGACCCAGTACTTC
CDR3 protein: CASSTGGPETQYF
clone size: once
J gene: TRBJ2-5
D gene: TRBD2
CDR3 length: 13
V gene: TRBV7-3

CDR3 DNA: TGCGCCAGCAGCGGCGGATCCAGGGGATTACCATACAATGAGCAGTTCTTC
CDR3 protein: CASSGGSRGLPYNEQFF
clone size: -
J gene: TRBJ2-1
D gene: -
CDR3 length: 17
V gene: TRBV5-1

CDR3 DNA: TGTGCCAGCTCACCAAGAATAGCGGGGGGTACCTACAATGAGCAGTTCTTC
CDR3 protein: CASSPRIAGGTYNEQFF
clone size: -
J gene: TRBJ2-1
D gene: TRBD2
CDR3 length: 17
V gene: TRBV18

CDR3 DNA: TGTGCCAGCAGCCCCGCCCCCGGTACAGATACGCAGTATTTT
CDR3 protein: CASSPAPGTDTQYF
clone size: once
J gene: TRBJ2-3
D gene: -
CDR3 length: 14
V gene: TRBV7-2

CDR3 DNA: TGTGCCAGCAGCGCCCCGCCCCCAGGGTTCGAGCAGTACTTC
CDR3 protein: CASSAPPPGFEQYF
clone size: -
J gene: TRBJ2-7
D gene: -
CDR3 length: 14
V gene: TRBV5-6

CDR3 DNA: TGCGCCAGCAGCCCTGTTGGGGAGGACCGGGGCTACACCTTC
CDR3 protein: CASSPVGEDRGYTF
clone size: few
J gene: TRBJ1-2
D gene: -
CDR3 length: 14
V gene: TRBV4-3

CDR3 DNA: TGTGCCAGTTCCCGCCGGGGACAGGGTAAATCTGAAGCTTTCTTT
CDR3 protein: CASSRRGQGKSEAFF
clone size: -
J gene: TRBJ1-1
D gene: TRBD1
CDR3 length: 15
V gene: TRBV19

CDR3 DNA: TGTGCCAGCAGCGCCCGAGGACAGGGTTTTAACTATGGCTACACCTTC
CDR3 protein: CASSARGQGFNYGYTF
clone size: -
J gene: TRBJ1-2
D gene: TRBD1
CDR3 length: 16
V gene: TRBV11-3

CDR3 DNA: TGTGCCAGCCTTGACAGGGGGTCCTACGAGCAGTACTTC
CDR3 protein: CASLDRGSYEQYF
clone size: few
J gene: TRBJ2-7
D gene: TRBD1
CDR3 length: 13
V gene: TRBV6-5

CDR3 DNA: TGTGCCAGCAGCTTGCGACAGGGGCTGCACGGTGAGCAGTTCTTC
CDR3 protein: CASSLRQGLHGEQFF
clone size: -
J gene: TRBJ2-1
D gene: TRBD1
CDR3 length: 15
V gene: TRBV5-6

CDR3 DNA: TGTGCCAGTAGTATCAGGGGACTAGTGGGCAATGAGCAGTTCTTC
CDR3 protein: CASSIRGLVGNEQFF
clone size: few
J gene: TRBJ2-1
D gene: TRBD2
CDR3 length: 15
V gene: TRBV19

CDR3 DNA: TGTGCCAGTAGTATCCGTGTCTCGGGAGGGGAGACCCAGTACTTC
CDR3 protein: CASSIRVSGGETQYF
clone size: -
J gene: TRBJ2-5
D gene: TRBD2
CDR3 length: 15
V gene: TRBV19

CDR3 DNA: TGCGCCAGCAGCCATGTGGTGACAGGGTACAATGAGCAGTTCTTC
CDR3 protein: CASSHVVTGYNEQFF
clone size: -
J gene: TRBJ2-1
D gene: TRBD1
CDR3 length: 15
V gene: TRBV5-1

CDR3 DNA: TGTGCCAGCAGACCCTACAGGGTAGGGAATGAGCAGTTCTTC
CDR3 protein: CASRPYRVGNEQFF
clone size: -
J gene: TRBJ2-1
D gene: -
CDR3 length: 14
V gene: TRBV7-2

CDR3 DNA: TGTGCCAGCAGCTTGGGACAGGGGGCAACTAATGAAAAACTGTTTTTT
CDR3 protein: CASSLGQGATNEKLFF
clone size: -
J gene: TRBJ1-4
D gene: TRBD1
CDR3 length: 16
V gene: TRBV7-9

CDR3 DNA: TGCGCCAGCAGTCAACCAGGGGAAATTTACGGGGAGCTGTTTTTT
CDR3 protein: CASSQPGEIYGELFF
clone size: -
J gene: TRBJ2-2
D gene: -
CDR3 length: 15
V gene: TRBV5-1

CDR3 DNA: TGTGCCAGCAGCTTAGCCGGGACAGGTTACCACGAGCAGTACTTC
CDR3 protein: CASSLAGTGYHEQYF
clone size: -
J gene: TRBJ2-7
D gene: TRBD1
CDR3 length: 15
V gene: TRBV7-2

CDR3 DNA: TGTGCCAGCAGTTACTCGATGTTGGCGGGGAGGGCCCCTAGCACAGATACGCAGTATTTT
CDR3 protein: CASSYSMLAGRAPSTDTQYF
clone size: -
J gene: TRBJ2-3
D gene: TRBD2
CDR3 length: 20
V gene: TRBV6-2/TRBV6-3

CDR3 DNA: TGTGCCACCAGTGATTTGGGCAGGGGTAAAAACAATGAGCAGTTCTTC
CDR3 protein: CATSDLGRGKNNEQFF
clone size: -
J gene: TRBJ2-1
D gene: -
CDR3 length: 16
V gene: TRBV24-1

CDR3 DNA: TGCGCCAGCAGCCAAGATCCAGGGACCTACGAGCAGTACTTC
CDR3 protein: CASSQDPGTYEQYF
clone size: -
J gene: TRBJ2-7
D gene: -
CDR3 length: 14
V gene: TRBV4-3

CDR3 DNA: TGTGCCAGCAGCCAGGCCCCGGGGCTAGCGGGAGGCCCCCCCTACGAGCAGTACTTC
CDR3 protein: CASSQAPGLAGGPPYEQYF
clone size: few
J gene: TRBJ2-7
D gene: TRBD2
CDR3 length: 19
V gene: TRBV3-1/TRBV3-2

CDR3 DNA: TGTGCCAGCAGCTTAGACGGGAGAGCCTACGAGCAGTACTTC
CDR3 protein: CASSLDGRAYEQYF
clone size: -
J gene: TRBJ2-7
D gene: -
CDR3 length: 14
V gene: TRBV7-9

CDR3 DNA: TGTGCCAGCAGTTACTGGGGACAGGGTCGGAGAGGGAACACTGAAGCTTTCTTT
CDR3 protein: CASSYWGQGRRGNTEAFF
clone size: -
J gene: TRBJ1-1
D gene: TRBD1
CDR3 length: 18
V gene: TRBV6-2/TRBV6-3

CDR3 DNA: TGTGCCAGCAGTAAGGACAGGGATCAGCCCCAGCATTTT
CDR3 protein: CASSKDRDQPQHF
clone size: -
J gene: TRBJ1-5
D gene: TRBD1
CDR3 length: 13
V gene: TRBV2

CDR3 DNA: TGTGCCAGTAGTGAGGACAGGGTGTCGGGAGCTTTCTTT
CDR3 protein: CASSEDRVSGAFF
clone size: -
J gene: TRBJ1-1
D gene: TRBD1
CDR3 length: 13
V gene: TRBV19

CDR3 DNA: TGTGCCAGCAACCAAGGAGCCGGTCCCTACAATGAGCAGTTCTTC
CDR3 protein: CASNQGAGPYNEQFF
clone size: -
J gene: TRBJ2-1
D gene: -
CDR3 length: 15
V gene: TRBV27

CDR3 DNA: TGTGCCAGCAGCGTAGGCCCTAGCGGGAACCAAGAGACCCAGTACTTC
CDR3 protein: CASSVGPSGNQETQYF
clone size: -
J gene: TRBJ2-5
D gene: TRBD2
CDR3 length: 16
V gene: TRBV9

CDR3 DNA: TGCGCCAGCAGCTGGGCCACAGGGGACCCCAATTCACCCCTCCACTTT
CDR3 protein: CASSWATGDPNSPLHF
clone size: -
J gene: TRBJ1-6
D gene: TRBD1
CDR3 length: 16
V gene: TRBV5-1

CDR3 DNA: TGTGCCAGCAGCTTATCCCCTACTAGCGGCTACGAGCAGTACTTC
CDR3 protein: CASSLSPTSGYEQYF
clone size: -
J gene: TRBJ2-7
D gene: TRBD2
CDR3 length: 15
V gene: TRBV7-2

CDR3 DNA: TGTGCCAGCAGTGACCGTACCTACGAGCAGTACTTC
CDR3 protein: CASSDRTYEQYF
clone size: -
J gene: TRBJ2-7
D gene: -
CDR3 length: 12
V gene: TRBV6-1

CDR3 DNA: TGTGCCAGCAGCGCACAGGGGGGAAACTATGGCTACACCTTC
CDR3 protein: CASSAQGGNYGYTF
clone size: -
J gene: TRBJ1-2
D gene: TRBD1
CDR3 length: 14
V gene: TRBV11-2

CDR3 DNA: TGTGCCAGCAGCTTAACACCGACAGGCCTGAACACTGAAGCTTTCTTT
CDR3 protein: CASSLTPTGLNTEAFF
clone size: once
J gene: TRBJ1-1
D gene: -
CDR3 length: 16
V gene: TRBV7-8

CDR3 DNA: TGCAGCGTGCGGACTAGCGGGAATAATGAGCAGTTCTTC
CDR3 protein: CSVRTSGNNEQFF
clone size: -
J gene: TRBJ2-1
D gene: TRBD2
CDR3 length: 13
V gene: TRBV29-1

CDR3 DNA: TGTGCCAGCTCAAAAGGTAGCGGGCCTTCGGAGCAGTACTTC
CDR3 protein: CASSKGSGPSEQYF
clone size: -
J gene: TRBJ2-7
D gene: TRBD2
CDR3 length: 14
V gene: TRBV18

CDR3 DNA: TGTGCCAGCAGTCGAGGACAGGGGGCAACCTACGAGCAGTACTTC
CDR3 protein: CASSRGQGATYEQYF
clone size: -
J gene: TRBJ2-7
D gene: TRBD1
CDR3 length: 15
V gene: TRBV2

CDR3 DNA: TGTGCCAGTAGTATTAACCAGGGCTTAAATCAGCCCCAGCATTTT
CDR3 protein: CASSINQGLNQPQHF
clone size: -
J gene: TRBJ1-5
D gene: -
CDR3 length: 15
V gene: TRBV19

CDR3 DNA: TGTGCCAGCAGCTCCGGGACAGGGTCAGCGGGAGGGCTGAACACCGGGGAGCTGTTTTTT
CDR3 protein: CASSSGTGSAGGLNTGELFF
clone size: few
J gene: TRBJ2-2
D gene: -
CDR3 length: 20
V gene: TRBV2

CDR3 DNA: TGTGCCAGCAGCCTCCCTAGCGTATATCACAATGAGCAGTTCTTC
CDR3 protein: CASSLPSVYHNEQFF
clone size: -
J gene: TRBJ2-1
D gene: -
CDR3 length: 15
V gene: TRBV6-2/TRBV6-3

CDR3 DNA: TGTGCCAGCAGTTACTCGTCAGTCCACGAGCAGTACTTC
CDR3 protein: CASSYSSVHEQYF
clone size: -
J gene: TRBJ2-7
D gene: -
CDR3 length: 13
V gene: TRBV6-5

CDR3 DNA: TGTGCCAGCAGCTCTTGGACAGGTGCCGTGGAAGGCTACACCTTC
CDR3 protein: CASSSWTGAVEGYTF
clone size: -
J gene: TRBJ1-2
D gene: TRBD1
CDR3 length: 15
V gene: TRBV5-4

CDR3 DNA: TGTGCCAGCAGCCAAGAATGGGGACTAGCCGGAGATACGCAGTATTTT
CDR3 protein: CASSQEWGLAGDTQYF
clone size: -
J gene: TRBJ2-3
D gene: TRBD2
CDR3 length: 16
V gene: TRBV4-2

CDR3 DNA: TGTGCCAGCAGCTTAGGGGGTCCAGGGGGGAACACAGATACGCAGTATTTT
CDR3 protein: CASSLGGPGGNTDTQYF
clone size: -
J gene: TRBJ2-3
D gene: -
CDR3 length: 17
V gene: TRBV7-8

CDR3 DNA: TGTGCCAGCACCCAAGGACAGAAGTCCTACGAGCAGTACTTC
CDR3 protein: CASTQGQKSYEQYF
clone size: -
J gene: TRBJ2-7
D gene: -
CDR3 length: 14
V gene: TRBV7-9

CDR3 DNA: TGCGCCAGCAGCCAAGGGGACGGGAGGGGCGATACGCAGTATTTT
CDR3 protein: CASSQGDGRGDTQYF
clone size: -
J gene: TRBJ2-3
D gene: TRBD2
CDR3 length: 15
V gene: TRBV4-3

CDR3 DNA: TGCGCCAGCGGGGGGGGCAGGGGTCCCACTGAAGCTTTCTTT
CDR3 protein: CASGGGRGPTEAFF
clone size: few
J gene: TRBJ1-1
D gene: -
CDR3 length: 14
V gene: TRBV10-2

CDR3 DNA: TGTGCCAGCAGCCGAGGATGGACAGAAACCTACGAGCAGTACTTC
CDR3 protein: CASSRGWTETYEQYF
clone size: -
J gene: TRBJ2-7
D gene: -
CDR3 length: 15
V gene: TRBV14

CDR3 DNA: TGTGCCAGCAGCTTGGGAGTTGGGAATCGGGACACAGATACGCAGTATTTT
CDR3 protein: CASSLGVGNRDTDTQYF
clone size: -
J gene: TRBJ2-3
D gene: -
CDR3 length: 17
V gene: TRBV5-4

CDR3 DNA: TGTGCCAGCAGCTTAGTAGTAGGGGGCCCCTACGAGCAGTACTTC
CDR3 protein: CASSLVVGGPYEQYF
clone size: -
J gene: TRBJ2-7
D gene: TRBD1
CDR3 length: 15
V gene: TRBV7-2